Reported below is one TCR beta chain. What it binds is unknown. The PCR ran on 60 Vbeta and 13 Jbeta primers. Measured with immunoSEQ multiplex PCR; TCRdb has only the in-frame clones, and not every one. The table records around 250,000 clones, 80% to 85% of them present only once. The data belong to a study of cytomegalovirus exposure and HLA in healthy donors. Study-wide points: V- and J-gene trimming in TCR beta was tied to a missense DCLRE1C variant by an analysis performed later. Later analysis suggested links between common viral pathogens and several top significant clusters.

The clonotype comes from a woman aged 55-69 years in good health and CMV-seropositive. Sequenced material: PBMCs.

The CDR3, as DNA: TGTGCCAGCAGTTTGAGGGCAGGGGGCCGATTCGGTAATGAAAAACTGTTTTTT. Its translation: CASSLRAGGRFGNEKLFF. This rearrangement joins TRBV28 to TRBJ1-4; 8 bases line up with TRBD1. Unmatched junction bases numbered 13, after V lost 3 bases and J lost 4 bases. CDR3 length: 18 residues. The V gene's germline CDR1 is MDHEN and CDR2 SYDVKM.